Shown below are 20 T cell receptor beta chains from a single sample sequenced in a study of blood T cells in healthy people across ages. Through a sample-barcoded 5' primer and a J-beta primer mix, a second PCR was run for roughly 6 to 11 cycles. TCRdb re-derived calls from the 5' RACE reads in MiXCR, one entry per CDR3 protein. The data hold roughly 500,000 distinct CDR3 sequences, with 25% to 30% observed a single time. Sequences were obtained from blood. The receptor set was obtained from a woman in her 70s in good health.

In its sample, this clonotype was seen many times. The chain recombines TRBV6-6 with TRBJ2-1, with TRBD2 matching 7 bases. The CDR3 consists of 16 residues. V shed 7 bases, J shed 4 bases, and the junction held 13 bases outside the gene matches. Per germline, CDR1 MNHNY and CDR2 SVGAGI (reference sequence). The CDR3 region is CASNQRGGGMYNEQFF. The CDR3 DNA reads as TGTGCCAGCAACCAAAGGGGCGGGGGTATGTACAATGAGCAGTTCTTC.

There are a few counts of this clonotype. The rearrangement uses TRBV7-3 and TRBJ1-1; unclear D gene. CDR1 and CDR2 (germline): SGHTA, FQGTGA. V was clipped by 2 bases and J by 5 bases, with 9 bases between them. The CDR3 has 13 amino acids. CDR3 sequence: CASSLGTETEAFF. The CDR3 region has the DNA TGTGCCAGCAGCTTAGGTACGGAGACTGAAGCTTTCTTT.

V gene TRBV7-2 combines with J gene TRBJ1-2; 7 positions match TRBD1. From germline, CDR1 is SGHTA and CDR2 FQGNSA. This CDR3 spans 15 amino acids. The ends lost 5 bases at V and 2 bases at J; junction bases unmatched: 8. The CDR3 sequence: CASSRTGVVNYGYTF. The CDR3 DNA sequence: TGTGCCAGCAGCCGAACAGGGGTGGTGAACTATGGCTACACCTTC.

The chain recombines TRBV20-1 with TRBJ1-2; D is uncertain. Germline-derived CDR1 and CDR2 are DFQATT and SNEGSKA (reference sequence). The ends were cut back, 5 bases at V and 2 bases at J, with 12 bases in the middle. This CDR3 region has 13 residues. This chain's CDR3 is CSASHDTNYGYTF. CDR3 in DNA: TGCAGTGCTTCCCACGACACGAACTATGGCTACACCTTC.

The sample holds a few counts of this clonotype. The germline gene is not matched at one end of the junction; a read error may be the cause. The CDR3 DNA reads as TGTGCCAGTAGCTTAGCGCCTGACAGGGTACCCGGGGAGCTGTTTTTT. Translating gives CASSLAPDRVPGELFF. The chain couples TRBV7-8 to TRBJ2-2; 7 bases agree with TRBD1. The CDR3 has 16 residues. The V gene's germline CDR1 is SGHVS and CDR2 FQNEAQ.

This clonotype was picked up a small number of times. The J gene is TRBJ2-5, the V gene TRBV5-1, with 7 bases fitting TRBD1. The V gene end was trimmed by 2 bases and the J gene end by 5 bases; junction bases not matched to a gene: 6. CDR1 is SGHRS, CDR2 YFSETQ, per germline. The CDR3 sequence is 14 residues long. The CDR3 DNA reads TGCGCCAGCAGCTTCGACAGGGTCCAGGAGACCCAGTACTTC. Protein sequence: CASSFDRVQETQYF.

The J gene is TRBJ1-6, the V gene TRBV14; 8 positions agree with TRBD1. V dropped 3 bases and J dropped 11; count of bases not matched to a gene: 9. The CDR3 consists of 15 residues. Germline V gene sequence: CDR1 SGHDN, CDR2 FVKESK. In nucleotides, the CDR3 is TGTGCCAGCAGCCAGCAGACAGGGGCGCGCGCACCCCTCCACTTT. Translated, it gives CASSQQTGARAPLHF.

This clonotype turned up a few times. The CDR3 sequence: CAWSVEGLEYEQYF. The CDR3 nucleotides are TGTGCCTGGAGTGTGGAGGGCTTAGAGTACGAGCAGTACTTC. The V gene is TRBV30, the J gene TRBJ2-5, with a possible D match to TRBD2 (6 bases). The DNA end favors TRBJ2-7, so the J call may be wrong. The CDR3 has 14 residues. Germline loops: CDR1 GTSNPN, CDR2 SVGIG (reference sequence).

The CDR3 region has the DNA TGTGCCAGCAGCTCCCACAGGGTAACAGTGTCACCCCTCCACTTT. It specifies CASSSHRVTVSPLHF. The V call is TRBV11-2, the J call TRBJ1-6, with TRBD1 as a possible D gene (6 bases). The germline V gene encodes CDR1 SGHAT and CDR2 FQNNGV. Trimming took 4 bases from V and 10 from J, leaving 17 bases between them. CDR3 length: 15 amino acids.

This clonotype was observed a handful of times. This chain joins TRBV3-1 and TRBJ2-5, with 7 bases matching TRBD2. The CDR3 spans 12 residues. Germline CDR1 LGHDT, CDR2 YNNKEL (reference sequence). Trimming cost V 0 bases and J 10 bases; bases outside gene matches: 2. CDR3 residues: CASSQDWGGQYF. CDR3 DNA sequence: TGTGCCAGCAGCCAAGATTGGGGGGGCCAGTACTTC.

The chain employs TRBV2 and TRBJ2-3; D is undetermined. This CDR3 comprises 12 residues. The V gene's germline CDR1 is SNHLY and CDR2 FYNNEI. Trimming took off 6 bases at V and 5 bases at J, with 9 bases between the two ends. The DNA of the CDR3 is TGTGCCAGCAGAGCTTGGGGAGATACGCAGTATTTT. It translates to CASRAWGDTQYF.

The V gene is TRBV5-1, the J gene TRBJ2-5; D possibly corresponds to TRBD2 (7 bases). This CDR3 contains 15 residues. Germline V gives CDR1 SGHRS, CDR2 YFSETQ. Trimming cost V 3 bases and J 4 bases, with 16 bases left between them. CDR3 loop: CASSSTGLGGETQYF. In DNA, the CDR3 is TGCGCCAGCAGCTCCACTGGACTAGGGGGAGAGACCCAGTACTTC.

This clonotype was picked up many times. The chain recombines TRBV5-1 with TRBJ2-6; the D gene is possibly TRBD1 (6 bases). The CDR3 runs to 15 residues. The V gene's germline CDR1 is SGHRS and CDR2 YFSETQ. Between the trimmed V and J ends, which lost 0 bases and 2 bases, there was a span of 6 bases. The CDR3 bases are TGCGCCAGCAGCTTGGCAGGGGCTGGGGCCAACGTCCTGACTTTC. Amino acid sequence: CASSLAGAGANVLTF.

DNA of the CDR3: TGCAGTGCTCTTCCCCCCGGGACAGGGAATGAAAAACTGTTTTTT. This codes for CSALPPGTGNEKLFF. This rearrangement joins TRBV20-1 to TRBJ1-4; 9 positions match TRBD1. This CDR3 spans 15 amino acids. The V gene's germline CDR1 is DFQATT and CDR2 SNEGSKA (reference sequence). Trimming at V came to 5 bases and at J to 5 bases, leaving 9 bases not matched to a gene.

V and J are TRBV5-1 and TRBJ2-5; either TRBD1 or TRBD2 may supply D (7 bases each). Germline CDR1 SGHRS, CDR2 YFSETQ. Trimming left V 4 bases short and J 4 bases short, with 17 bases between. This CDR3 is built from 15 residues. CDR3 amino acids: CASSLIPGGGETQYF. In nucleotides, the CDR3 is TGCGCCAGCAGCCTCATTCCAGGGGGGGGAGAGACCCAGTACTTC. Full variable domain (missing parts from reference TRBV5-1 and TRBJ2-5): KAGVTQTPRYLIKTRGQQVTLSCSPISGHRSVSWYQQTPGQGLQFLFEYFSETQRNKGNFPGRFSGRQFSNSRSEMNVSTLELGDSALYLCASSLIPGGGETQYFGPGTRLLVL.

The chain uses TRBV5-1 and TRBJ2-5, with 9 bases lining up with TRBD2. The V gene's germline CDR1 is SGHRS and CDR2 YFSETQ. J gave up 5 bases and V 1 base, and 9 bases lay outside the gene matches. The CDR3 consists of 16 residues. The CDR3 loop reads CASSLIGSGGFETQYF. The CDR3 DNA reads TGCGCCAGCAGCTTGATCGGCAGCGGGGGGTTTGAGACCCAGTACTTC.

The chain carries TRBV12-3 or TRBV12-4 and TRBJ1-5; TRBD1 might be the D (5 bases). V was cut by 2 bases and J by 5 bases, with 13 bases left in between. CDR3 length equals 15 residues. Here the CDR3 DNA reads TGTGCCAGCAGTTTACTGGCGCAGGGAGATCAGCCCCAGCATTTT. Protein: CASSLLAQGDQPQHF.

At least ten counts were recorded for this clonotype. V usage is TRBV7-3 and J usage is TRBJ1-2, with 7 bases identical to TRBD1. This CDR3 has 13 amino acids. Germline V gene lookup returns CDR1 SGHTA and CDR2 FQGTGA. After removal of 10 bases from V and 6 bases from J, the junction contained 11 bases not matched to a gene. The CDR3 DNA follows: TGTGCCATCAAGAGTACCACAGGGGATGGCTACACCTTC. This codes for CAIKSTTGDGYTF.

The V gene is TRBV6-6, the J gene TRBJ2-3, with D perhaps being TRBD1 or TRBD2 (7 bases each). Deletions cut 7 bases from V and 4 bases from J, with 15 bases between. Germline CDR1 is MNHNY and CDR2 is SVGAGI (reference sequence). The CDR3 has 14 residues. The CDR3 bases are TGTGCCAGCACCAGGGGGGGCCGAGCAGATACGCAGTATTTT. It encodes CASTRGGRADTQYF.

The sample holds a few counts of this clonotype. CDR3 loop: CASSQDTFTSGGRQYF. The CDR3 DNA is TGCGCCAGCAGCCAAGACACTTTCACTAGCGGGGGACGGCAGTACTTC. The chain combines TRBV4-1 with TRBJ2-7, with 11 positions matching TRBD2. There are 16 residues in the CDR3. Germline V lookup: CDR1 MGHRA, CDR2 YSYEKL. With 0 bases clipped from V and 9 bases from J, the junction kept 10 bases outside the gene matches.